This T cell receptor beta chain emerged from a study of control samples from healthy donors and cancer patients. This table comes from immunoSEQ multiplex PCR, and its TCRdb copy is limited to in-frame clones, with some not included. The table has some 120,000 clones, 80% to 90% seen once. Trimming took 6 bases from V and 1 from J; bases not matched to a gene: 4. Looked up from germline, CDR1 is SNHLY and CDR2 is FYNNEI. The CDR3 loop spans 17 amino acids. The chain carries TRBV2 and TRBJ2-1; 15 bases are shared with TRBD2. The origin of this receptor is a middle-aged man in good health. Sequencing was done on a sample of blood. The CDR3 protein is CASRSGLAGGSYNEQFF. In DNA, the CDR3 is TGTGCCAGCAGATCGGGACTAGCGGGGGGTTCCTACAATGAGCAGTTCTTC.